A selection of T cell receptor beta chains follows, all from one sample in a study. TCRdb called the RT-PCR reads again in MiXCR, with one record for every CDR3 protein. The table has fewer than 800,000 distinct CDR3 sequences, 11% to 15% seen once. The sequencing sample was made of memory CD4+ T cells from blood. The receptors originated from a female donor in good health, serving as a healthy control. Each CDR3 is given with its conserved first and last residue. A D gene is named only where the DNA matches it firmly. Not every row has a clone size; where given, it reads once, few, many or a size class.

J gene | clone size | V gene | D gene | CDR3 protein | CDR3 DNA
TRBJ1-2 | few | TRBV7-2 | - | CASSLATSGIGYTF | TGTGCCAGCAGCTTAGCTACCTCCGGGATTGGCTACACCTTC
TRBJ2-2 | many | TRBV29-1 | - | CSVWTSNTGELFF | TGCAGCGTTTGGACGTCGAACACCGGGGAGCTGTTTTTT
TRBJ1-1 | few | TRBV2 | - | CASSAWDGTEAFF | TGTGCCAGCAGTGCCTGGGACGGGACTGAAGCTTTCTTT
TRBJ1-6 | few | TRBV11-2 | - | CASSLRQNSPLHF | TGTGCCAGCAGCCTTCGACAAAATTCACCCCTCCACTTT
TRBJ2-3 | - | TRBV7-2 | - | CASSPGHQSDTQYF | TGTGCCAGCAGCCCCGGACACCAGTCAGATACGCAGTATTTT
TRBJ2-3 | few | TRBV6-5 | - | CASSPPGVKSTDTQYF | TGTGCCAGCAGTCCCCCAGGCGTAAAGAGCACAGATACGCAGTATTTT
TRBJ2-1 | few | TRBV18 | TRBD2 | CASSPDLRGDEQFF | TGTGCCAGCTCACCCGACCTTCGGGGGGATGAGCAGTTCTTC
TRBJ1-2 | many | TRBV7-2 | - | CASSLTKDSWTF | TGTGCCAGCAGCTTAACTAAAGACTCTTGGACCTTC
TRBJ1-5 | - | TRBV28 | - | CASSLFSVNQPQHF | TGTGCCAGCAGTTTATTCTCGGTTAATCAGCCCCAGCATTTT
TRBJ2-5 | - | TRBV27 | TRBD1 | CASREWDRGRETQYF | TGTGCCAGCAGGGAATGGGACAGGGGGCGAGAGACCCAGTACTTC
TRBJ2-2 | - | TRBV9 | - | CASSVGGGSDTGELFF | TGTGCCAGCAGCGTAGGTGGGGGAAGTGACACCGGGGAGCTGTTTTTT
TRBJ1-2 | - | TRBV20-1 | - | CSARDNQGGYTF | TGCAGTGCTAGAGATAACCAGGGAGGCTACACCTTC
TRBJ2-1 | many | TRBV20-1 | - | CSAPNIEDEQFF | TGCAGTGCTCCCAACATCGAGGATGAGCAGTTCTTC
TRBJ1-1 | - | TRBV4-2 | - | CASSQQTAEAFF | TGTGCCAGCAGCCAACAGACGGCTGAAGCTTTCTTT
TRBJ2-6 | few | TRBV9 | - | CASSVEGRDGRSGANVLTF | TGTGCCAGCAGCGTAGAAGGAAGGGACGGCCGCTCTGGGGCCAACGTCCTGACTTTC
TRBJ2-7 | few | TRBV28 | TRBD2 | CASSSGGGRAREQYF | TGTGCCAGCAGTTCAGGTGGCGGGAGGGCGAGGGAGCAGTACTTC
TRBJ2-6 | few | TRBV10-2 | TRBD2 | CASSSTGGPGANVLTF | TGCGCCAGCAGCTCTACGGGAGGGCCTGGGGCCAACGTCCTGACTTTC
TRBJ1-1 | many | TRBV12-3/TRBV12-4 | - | CASLNRAGRTEAFF | TGTGCCAGCCTAAACAGGGCAGGGCGGACTGAAGCTTTCTTT
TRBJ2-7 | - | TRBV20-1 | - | CSADTGTSAYEQYF | TGCAGTGCAGATACCGGGACAAGCGCCTACGAGCAGTACTTC
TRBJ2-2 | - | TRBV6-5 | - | CASSYGYGGAGELFF | TGTGCCAGCAGTTACGGATATGGGGGCGCCGGGGAGCTGTTTTTT
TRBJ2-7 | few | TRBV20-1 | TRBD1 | CSGQPGQGTYEQYF | TGCAGTGGCCAGCCGGGACAGGGTACCTACGAGCAGTACTTC
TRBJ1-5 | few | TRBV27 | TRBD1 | CASSQGTGTNQPQHF | TGTGCCAGCAGCCAAGGGACAGGGACCAATCAGCCCCAGCATTTT
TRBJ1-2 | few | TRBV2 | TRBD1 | CASSGTGEGYGYTF | TGTGCCAGCAGTGGGACAGGGGAGGGGTATGGCTACACCTTC
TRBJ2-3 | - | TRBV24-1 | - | CATSDFSGSGDTQYF | TGTGCCACCAGTGATTTCTCCGGGAGCGGGGATACGCAGTATTTT
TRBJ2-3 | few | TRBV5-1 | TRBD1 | CASSLPTGGSVDTQYF | TGCGCCAGCAGCTTACCGACAGGGGGTTCGGTAGATACGCAGTATTTT
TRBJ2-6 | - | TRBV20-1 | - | CSASTDSGANVLTF | TGCAGTGCAAGTACAGACTCTGGGGCCAACGTCCTGACTTTC
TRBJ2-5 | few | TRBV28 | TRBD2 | CASSSSGLAEETQYF | TGTGCCAGCAGTTCTTCTGGACTAGCGGAAGAGACCCAGTACTTC
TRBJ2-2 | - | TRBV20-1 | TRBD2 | CSARDRLAGAGELFF | TGCAGTGCTAGAGATCGCCTAGCGGGCGCCGGGGAGCTGTTTTTT